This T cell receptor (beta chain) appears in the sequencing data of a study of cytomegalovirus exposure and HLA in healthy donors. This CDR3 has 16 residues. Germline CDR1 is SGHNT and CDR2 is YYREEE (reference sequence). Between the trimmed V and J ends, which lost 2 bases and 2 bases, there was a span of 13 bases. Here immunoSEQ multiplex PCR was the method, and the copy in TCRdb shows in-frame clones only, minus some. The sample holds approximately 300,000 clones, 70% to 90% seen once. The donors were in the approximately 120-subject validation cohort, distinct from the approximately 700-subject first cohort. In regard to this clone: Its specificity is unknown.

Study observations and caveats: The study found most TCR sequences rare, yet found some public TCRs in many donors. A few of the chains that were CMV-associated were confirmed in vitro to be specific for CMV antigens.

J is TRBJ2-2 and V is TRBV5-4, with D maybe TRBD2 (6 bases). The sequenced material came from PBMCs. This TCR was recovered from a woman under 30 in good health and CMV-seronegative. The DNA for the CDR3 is TGTGCCAGCAGCTTTTCCGGGAGCGCCAACACCGGGGAGCTGTTTTTT. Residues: CASSFSGSANTGELFF.